This TCR beta chain was sequenced during a study of blood T cell repertoires in COVID-19. Looking at the study overall: The samples span acute and convalescent COVID-19 from the United States, Italy and Spain.

Per the original methods: Using reference gene primer amplification, nucleated cell counts were estimated. Data came from immunoSEQ multiplex PCR; TCRdb stores just in-frame clones and leaves some out. V and J calls and clone size are copied from that table; D and trimming were computed from the DNA. The data contain more than 85,000 clones, 80% to 85% of them singletons. This TCR was recovered from an elderly woman with acute or convalescent COVID-19. Sequencing was carried out using peripheral blood.

This chain's CDR3 is CASSSCGSGANVLTF. CDR3 coding DNA: TGTGCCAGCAGCTCCTGCGGGTCGGGGGCCAACGTCCTGACTTTC. The V and J genes are TRBV21-1 and TRBJ2-6; no check of the table's D call, TRBD2, against the DNA was made. TRBV21-1 is termed a pseudogene. The CDR3 spans 15 residues.